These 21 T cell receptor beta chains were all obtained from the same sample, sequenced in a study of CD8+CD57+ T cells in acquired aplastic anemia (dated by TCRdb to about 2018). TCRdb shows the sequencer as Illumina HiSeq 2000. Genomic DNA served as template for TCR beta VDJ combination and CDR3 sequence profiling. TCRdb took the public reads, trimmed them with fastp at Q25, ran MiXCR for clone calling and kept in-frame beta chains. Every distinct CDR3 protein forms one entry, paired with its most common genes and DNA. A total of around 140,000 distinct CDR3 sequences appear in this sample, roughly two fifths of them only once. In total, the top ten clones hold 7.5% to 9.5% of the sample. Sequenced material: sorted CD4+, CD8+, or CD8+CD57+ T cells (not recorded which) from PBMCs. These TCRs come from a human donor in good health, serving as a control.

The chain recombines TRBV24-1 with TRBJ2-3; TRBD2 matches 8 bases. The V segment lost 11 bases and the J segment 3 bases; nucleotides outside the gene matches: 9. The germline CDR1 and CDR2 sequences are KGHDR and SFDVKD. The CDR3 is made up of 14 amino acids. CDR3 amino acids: CASSGGGVTDTQYF. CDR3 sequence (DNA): TGTGCCAGCAGCGGGGGAGGCGTAACAGATACGCAGTATTTT.

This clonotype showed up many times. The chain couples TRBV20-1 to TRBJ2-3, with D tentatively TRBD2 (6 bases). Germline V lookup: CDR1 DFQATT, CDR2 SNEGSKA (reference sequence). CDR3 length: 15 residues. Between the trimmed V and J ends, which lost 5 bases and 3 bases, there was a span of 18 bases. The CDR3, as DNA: TGCAGTGCTTCCCCGACTAGGCTGGGAACAGATACGCAGTATTTT. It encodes CSASPTRLGTDTQYF.

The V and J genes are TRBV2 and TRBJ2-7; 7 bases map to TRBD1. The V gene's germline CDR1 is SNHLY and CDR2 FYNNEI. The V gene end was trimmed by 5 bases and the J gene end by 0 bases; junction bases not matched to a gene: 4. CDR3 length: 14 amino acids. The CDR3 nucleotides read TGTGCCAGCAGTCAACGGGACAGCTCCTACGAGCAGTACGTC. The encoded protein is CASSQRDSSYEQYV.

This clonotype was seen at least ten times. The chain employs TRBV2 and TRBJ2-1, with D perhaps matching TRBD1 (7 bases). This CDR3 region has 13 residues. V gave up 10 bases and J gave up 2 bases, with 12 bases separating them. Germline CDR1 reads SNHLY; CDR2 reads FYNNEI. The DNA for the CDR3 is TGTGCCAAAGGGGGGACAGCCTACAATGAGCAGTTCTTC. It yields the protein CAKGGTAYNEQFF.

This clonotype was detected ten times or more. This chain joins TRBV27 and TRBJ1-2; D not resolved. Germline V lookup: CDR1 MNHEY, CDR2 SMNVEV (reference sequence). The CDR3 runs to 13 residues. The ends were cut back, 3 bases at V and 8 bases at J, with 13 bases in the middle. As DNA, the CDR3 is TGTGCCAGCAGTTTGATCGGGCAATTCGGCTACACCTTC. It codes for CASSLIGQFGYTF.

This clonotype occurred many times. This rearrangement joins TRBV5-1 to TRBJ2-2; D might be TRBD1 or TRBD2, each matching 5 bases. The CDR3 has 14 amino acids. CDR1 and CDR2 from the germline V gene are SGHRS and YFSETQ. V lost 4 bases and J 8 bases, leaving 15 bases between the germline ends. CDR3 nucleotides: TGCGCCAGCAGCCCCAGGGTCGGGGAAGGGGAGCTGTTTTTT. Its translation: CASSPRVGEGELFF.

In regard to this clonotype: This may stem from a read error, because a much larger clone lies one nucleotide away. CDR3 nucleotide sequence: TGTGCCAGCGTCGGCGGGGGAGCTTTCTTT. Residues: CASVGGGAFF. This chain uses TRBV6-1 with TRBJ1-1; perhaps TRBD1 as D (5 bases). V lost 8 bases, J lost 10 bases, and 11 bases lay in between. Germline V gene data show CDR1 as MNHNS and CDR2 as SASEGT. This CDR3 is 10 amino acids long.

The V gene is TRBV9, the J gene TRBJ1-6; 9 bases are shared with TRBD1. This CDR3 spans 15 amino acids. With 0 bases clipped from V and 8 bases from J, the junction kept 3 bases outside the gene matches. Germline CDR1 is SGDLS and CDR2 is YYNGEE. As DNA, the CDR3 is TGTGCCAGCAGCGTAGCAGGGGACAGGGATTCACCCCTCCACTTT. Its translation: CASSVAGDRDSPLHF.

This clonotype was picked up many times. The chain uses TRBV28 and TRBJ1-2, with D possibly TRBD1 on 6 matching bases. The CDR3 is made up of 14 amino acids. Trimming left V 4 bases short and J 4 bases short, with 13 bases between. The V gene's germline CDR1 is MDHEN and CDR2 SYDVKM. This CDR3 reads CASSSPEGVYGYTF. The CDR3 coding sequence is TGTGCCAGCAGTTCTCCGGAGGGGGTCTATGGCTACACCTTC.

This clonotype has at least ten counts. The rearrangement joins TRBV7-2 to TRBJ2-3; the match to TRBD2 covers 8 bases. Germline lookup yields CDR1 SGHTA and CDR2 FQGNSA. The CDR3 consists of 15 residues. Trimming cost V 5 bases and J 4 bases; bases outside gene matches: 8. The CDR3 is CASSRRGGRPDTQYF. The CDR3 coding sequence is TGTGCCAGCAGCCGCCGCGGCGGGAGGCCAGATACGCAGTATTTT.

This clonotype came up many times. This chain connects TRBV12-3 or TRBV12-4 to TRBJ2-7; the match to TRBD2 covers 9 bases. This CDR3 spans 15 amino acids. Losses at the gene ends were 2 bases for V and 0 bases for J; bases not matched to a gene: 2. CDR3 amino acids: CASSLTAGGSYEQYF. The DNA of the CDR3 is TGTGCCAGCAGTTTAACAGCGGGGGGCTCCTACGAGCAGTACTTC.

The CDR3 DNA sequence: TGTGCCAGCAGCCAAAACGACAGATTAAACACCATATATTTT. Its translation is CASSQNDRLNTIYF. The V call is TRBV11-1, the J call TRBJ1-3; the D gene is possibly TRBD1 (5 bases). The germline CDR1 and CDR2 sequences are SGHAT and FQDESV (reference sequence). The CDR3 sequence is 14 residues long. The V gene lost 5 bases and the J gene lost 6 bases, with 14 bases spanning the gap.

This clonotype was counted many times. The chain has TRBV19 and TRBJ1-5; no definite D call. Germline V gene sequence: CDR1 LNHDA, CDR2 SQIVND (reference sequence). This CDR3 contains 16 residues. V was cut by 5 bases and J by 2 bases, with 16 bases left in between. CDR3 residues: CASSVRSSGGNQPQHF. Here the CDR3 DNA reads TGTGCCAGTAGTGTACGTTCGTCAGGAGGCAATCAGCCCCAGCATTTT.

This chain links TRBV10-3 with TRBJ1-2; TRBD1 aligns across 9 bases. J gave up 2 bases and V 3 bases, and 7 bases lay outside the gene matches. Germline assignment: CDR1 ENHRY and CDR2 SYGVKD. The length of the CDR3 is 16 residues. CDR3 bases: TGTGCCATCAGTGATTTTTATGGGACAGGGAACTATGGCTACACCTTC. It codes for CAISDFYGTGNYGYTF.

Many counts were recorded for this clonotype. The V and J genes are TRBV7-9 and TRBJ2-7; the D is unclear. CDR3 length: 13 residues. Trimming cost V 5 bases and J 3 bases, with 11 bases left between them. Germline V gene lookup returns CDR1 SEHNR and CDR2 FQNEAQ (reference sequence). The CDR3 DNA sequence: TGTGCCAGCAGCCCCAGCCAATACTACGAGCAGTACTTC. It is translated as CASSPSQYYEQYF.

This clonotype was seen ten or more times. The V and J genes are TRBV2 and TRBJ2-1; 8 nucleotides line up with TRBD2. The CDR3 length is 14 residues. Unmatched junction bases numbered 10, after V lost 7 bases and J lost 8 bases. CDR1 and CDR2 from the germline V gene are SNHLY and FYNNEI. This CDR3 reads CASKVSGGSYEQFF. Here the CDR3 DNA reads TGTGCCAGCAAGGTGAGCGGGGGATCGTATGAGCAGTTCTTC.

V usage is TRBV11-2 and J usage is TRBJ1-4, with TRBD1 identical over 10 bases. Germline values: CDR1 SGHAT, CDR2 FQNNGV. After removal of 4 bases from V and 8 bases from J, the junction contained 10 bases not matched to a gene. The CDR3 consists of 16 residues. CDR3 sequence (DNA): TGTGCCAGCAGCTCAATCGACAGGGGGCGCAGGGAAAAACTGTTTTTT. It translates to CASSSIDRGRREKLFF.

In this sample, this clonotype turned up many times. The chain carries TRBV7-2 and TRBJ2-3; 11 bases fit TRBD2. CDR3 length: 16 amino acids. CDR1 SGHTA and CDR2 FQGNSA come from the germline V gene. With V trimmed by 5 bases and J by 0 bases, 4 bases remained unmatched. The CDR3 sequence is CASSPRLAGSTDTQYF. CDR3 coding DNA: TGTGCCAGCAGCCCTAGACTAGCGGGGAGCACAGATACGCAGTATTTT. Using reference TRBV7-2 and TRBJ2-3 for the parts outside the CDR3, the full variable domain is GAGVSQSPSNKVTEKGKDVELRCDPISGHTALYWYRQSLGQGLEFLIYFQGNSAPDKSGLPSDRFSAERTGGSVSTLTIQRTQQEDSAVYLCASSPRLAGSTDTQYFGPGTRLTVL.

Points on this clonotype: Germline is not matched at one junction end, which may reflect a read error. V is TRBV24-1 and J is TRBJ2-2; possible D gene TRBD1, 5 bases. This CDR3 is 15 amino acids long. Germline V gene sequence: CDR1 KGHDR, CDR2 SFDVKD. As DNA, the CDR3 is TGCGCCACCAGTGATTCCGGACAAGGCACCGGGGAGCTGTTTTTT. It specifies CATSDSGQGTGELFF.

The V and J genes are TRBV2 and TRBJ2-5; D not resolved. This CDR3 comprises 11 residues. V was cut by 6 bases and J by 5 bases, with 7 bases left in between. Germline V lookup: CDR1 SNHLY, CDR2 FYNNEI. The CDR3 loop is CASSALETQYF. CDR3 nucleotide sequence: TGTGCCAGCAGCGCTCTCGAGACCCAGTACTTC.

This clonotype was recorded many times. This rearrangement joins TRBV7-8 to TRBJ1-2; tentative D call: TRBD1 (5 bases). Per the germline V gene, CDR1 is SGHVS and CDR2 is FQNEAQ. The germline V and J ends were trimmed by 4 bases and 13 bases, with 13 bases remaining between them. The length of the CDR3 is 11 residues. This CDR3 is CASSSYRDRTF. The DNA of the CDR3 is TGTGCCAGCAGCTCCTACCGGGACCGCACCTTC. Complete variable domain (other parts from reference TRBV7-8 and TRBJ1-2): GAGVSQSPRYKVAKRGQDVALRCDPISGHVSLFWYQQALGQGPEFLTYFQNEAQLDKSGLPSDRFFAERPEGSVSTLKIQRTQQEDSAVYLCASSSYRDRTFGSGTRLTVV.